The 12 T cell receptor beta chains given below trace back to one sample, sequenced in a study of T cell changes during pregnancy in multiple sclerosis (dated by TCRdb to the late 2010s). The method was the immunoSEQ multiplex PCR assay. TCRdb's version of the immuneACCESS table is confined to in-frame rearrangements and falls short of the full clone set. An unresolved V gene accounts for under half of the shortfall where checked; the remainder is of unknown origin. The sample data list about 100,000 clones, and more than 90% of these were observed just once. The top ten clonotypes cover 3.1% of the sample. Sequencing used peripheral blood, obtained in the second trimester of pregnancy. These receptor sequences come from a female donor with multiple sclerosis, enrolled in a pregnancy study.

The chain employs TRBV19 and TRBJ2-7, with TRBD2 matching 9 bases. Unmatched junction bases numbered 7, after V lost 5 bases and J lost 2 bases. CDR1 is LNHDA and CDR2 is SQIVND in the germline V gene (reference sequence). The CDR3 runs to 15 residues. The CDR3, as DNA: TGTGCCAGTAGTCCTAGCGGGATCATCCCCTACGAGCAGTACTTC. Encoded protein: CASSPSGIIPYEQYF.

The chain joins TRBV28 to TRBJ1-5, with D tentatively TRBD1 (6 bases). The ends were cut back, 10 bases at V and 4 bases at J, with 14 bases in the middle. The CDR3 has 13 amino acids. Germline values: CDR1 MDHEN, CDR2 SYDVKM. For the CDR3, the DNA is TGTGCCACGTCAGGGCAGGGGAATCAGCCCCAGCATTTT. Translating it yields CATSGQGNQPQHF.

This sequence joins TRBV28 and TRBJ1-5; 7 nucleotides line up with TRBD1. Germline V gene sequence: CDR1 MDHEN, CDR2 SYDVKM. The CDR3 has 15 amino acids. V shed 3 bases, J shed 15 bases, and the junction held 17 bases outside the gene matches. The CDR3 DNA sequence: TGTGCCAGCAGTTTGCAGGGACAGCGGTCCCGGGGATGGCATTTT. Protein product: CASSLQGQRSRGWHF.

The chain links TRBV11-1 to TRBJ2-3, with D perhaps matching TRBD2 (5 bases). The V and J ends lost 7 bases and 2 bases respectively, with 13 bases between them. The CDR3 consists of 14 residues. The germline CDR1 and CDR2 sequences are SGHAT and FQDESV (reference sequence). The CDR3 nucleotides read TGTGCCAGCAACCCACTAGTAACCACAGATACGCAGTATTTT. This encodes CASNPLVTTDTQYF. Combining the CDR3 with reference TRBV11-1 and TRBJ2-3 gives the whole variable domain EAEVAQSPRYKITEKSQAVAFWCDPISGHATLYWYRQILGQGPELLVQFQDESVVDDSQLPKDRFSAERLKGVDSTLKIQPAELGDSAMYLCASNPLVTTDTQYFGPGTRLTVL.

This CDR3 is CASSPPDWYQETQYF. In DNA form, the CDR3 reads TGTGCCAGCAGCCCACCCGACTGGTACCAAGAGACCCAGTACTTC. The chain recombines TRBV7-2 with TRBJ2-5; D is uncertain. The CDR3 spans 15 residues. Germline assignment: CDR1 SGHTA and CDR2 FQGNSA. V was pared by 5 bases and J by 0 bases, with 13 bases between.

The chain joins TRBV5-1 to TRBJ2-1; TRBD1 matches at 10 bases. V shed 3 bases and J 6 bases; nucleotides not matched to a gene: 3. Germline-derived CDR1 and CDR2 are SGHRS and YFSETQ. The CDR3 length is 14 residues. CDR3 sequence: CASSSGQGSNEQFF. The DNA for the CDR3 is TGCGCCAGCAGCTCGGGACAGGGGAGCAATGAGCAGTTCTTC.

This clone was picked up a small number of times. This sequence joins TRBV6-1 and TRBJ1-3; weak D call: TRBD1 (5 bases). Deletions cut 2 bases from V and 7 bases from J, with 9 bases between. CDR1 and CDR2 (germline): MNHNS, SASEGT. This CDR3 is built from 13 residues. In nucleotides, the CDR3 is TGTGCCAGCAGTGAACCGGACACCAACACCATATATTTT. It codes for CASSEPDTNTIYF.

This rearrangement joins TRBV21-1 to TRBJ2-7; the D call of TRBD2 is as the table states it, not checked on the DNA. TRBV21-1 is a listed pseudogene. CDR3 size: 20 residues. The CDR3 protein is CASSKDRTSGSGPSNYEQYF. The CDR3 DNA reads as TGTGCCAGCAGCAAAGACCGGACTAGCGGGAGTGGGCCATCCAACTACGAGCAGTACTTC.

This clone occurred once. This chain links TRBV15 with TRBJ2-7; a possible D gene is TRBD1 (6 bases). V was clipped by 6 bases and J by 0 bases, with 15 bases between them. This CDR3 is 15 amino acids long. Germline CDR1 reads LNHNV; CDR2 reads YYDKDF (reference sequence). The CDR3 protein is CATRSKTGYSYEQYF. In DNA, the CDR3 is TGTGCCACCAGGTCTAAGACAGGCTACTCCTACGAGCAGTACTTC.

For this clone: This CDR3 is also generated by other DNA sequences in the sample. The chain has TRBV4-1 and TRBJ2-7; 8 bases line up with TRBD2. The CDR3 sequence is 16 residues long. Germline loops: CDR1 MGHRA, CDR2 YSYEKL. V dropped 3 bases and J dropped 4; count of bases not matched to a gene: 11. DNA of the CDR3: TGCGCCAGCAGCCAGCGCACTAGCGGCAGCTCTTACGAGCAGTACTTC. Encoded protein: CASSQRTSGSSYEQYF.

The CDR3 sequence is CASRLAGGPDTQYF. The CDR3 DNA sequence: TGTGCCAGCAGGCTAGCGGGAGGGCCAGATACGCAGTATTTT. This rearrangement joins TRBV28 to TRBJ2-3; TRBD2 agrees at 12 bases. With 6 bases clipped from V and 4 bases from J, the junction kept 2 bases outside the gene matches. CDR3 length: 14 residues. Germline lookup yields CDR1 MDHEN and CDR2 SYDVKM.

The chain links TRBV2 to TRBJ2-2; weak D call: TRBD1 (6 bases). Germline assignment: CDR1 SNHLY and CDR2 FYNNEI. This CDR3 region has 15 residues. V was pared by 5 bases and J by 2 bases, with 12 bases between. The CDR3 sequence is CASSSRDINTGELFF. The CDR3 DNA follows: TGTGCCAGCAGTTCCCGGGACATTAACACCGGGGAGCTGTTTTTT. The variable domain in full, completed from reference TRBV2 and TRBJ2-2, reads EPEVTQTPSHQVTQMGQEVILRCVPISNHLYFYWYRQILGQKVEFLVSFYNNEISEKSEIFDDQFSVERPDGSNFTLKIRSTKLEDSAMYFCASSSRDINTGELFFGEGSRLTVL.